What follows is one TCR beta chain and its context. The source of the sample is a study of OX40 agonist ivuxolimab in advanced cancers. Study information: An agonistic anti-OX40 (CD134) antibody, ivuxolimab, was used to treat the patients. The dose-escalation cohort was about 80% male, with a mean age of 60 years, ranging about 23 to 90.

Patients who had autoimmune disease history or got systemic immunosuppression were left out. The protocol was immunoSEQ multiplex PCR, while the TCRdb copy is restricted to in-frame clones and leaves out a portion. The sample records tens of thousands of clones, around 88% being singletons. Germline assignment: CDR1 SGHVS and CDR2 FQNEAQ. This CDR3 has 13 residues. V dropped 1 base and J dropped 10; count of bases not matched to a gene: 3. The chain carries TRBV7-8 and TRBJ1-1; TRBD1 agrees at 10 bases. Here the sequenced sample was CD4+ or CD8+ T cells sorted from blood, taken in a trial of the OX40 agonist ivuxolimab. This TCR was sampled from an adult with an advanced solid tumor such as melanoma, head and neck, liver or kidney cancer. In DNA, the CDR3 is TGTGCCAGCAGCTTAGTAGGGGACAGGGGAGCTTTCTTT. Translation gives CASSLVGDRGAFF. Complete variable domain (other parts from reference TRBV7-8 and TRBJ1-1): GAGVSQSPRYKVAKRGQDVALRCDPISGHVSLFWYQQALGQGPEFLTYFQNEAQLDKSGLPSDRFFAERPEGSVSTLKIQRTQQEDSAVYLCASSLVGDRGAFFGQGTRLTVV.